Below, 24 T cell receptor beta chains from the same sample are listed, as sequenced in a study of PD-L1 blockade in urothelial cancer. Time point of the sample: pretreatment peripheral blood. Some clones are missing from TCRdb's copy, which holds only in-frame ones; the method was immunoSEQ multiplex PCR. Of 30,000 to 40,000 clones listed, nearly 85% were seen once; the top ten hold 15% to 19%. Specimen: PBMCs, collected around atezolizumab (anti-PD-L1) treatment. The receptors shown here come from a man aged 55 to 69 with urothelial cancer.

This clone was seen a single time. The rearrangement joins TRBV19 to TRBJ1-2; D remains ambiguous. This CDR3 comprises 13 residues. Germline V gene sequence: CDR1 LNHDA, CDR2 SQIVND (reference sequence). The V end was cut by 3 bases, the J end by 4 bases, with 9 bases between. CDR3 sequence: CASSILSSYGYTF. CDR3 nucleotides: TGTGCCAGTAGTATTTTGTCCAGCTATGGCTACACCTTC.

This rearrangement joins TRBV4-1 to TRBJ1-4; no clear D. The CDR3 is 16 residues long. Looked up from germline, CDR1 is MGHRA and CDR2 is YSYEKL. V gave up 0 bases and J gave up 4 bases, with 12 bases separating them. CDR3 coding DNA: TGCGCCAGCAGCCAAGATCCCTGGAGTAGTAATGAAAAACTGTTTTTT. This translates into CASSQDPWSSNEKLFF.

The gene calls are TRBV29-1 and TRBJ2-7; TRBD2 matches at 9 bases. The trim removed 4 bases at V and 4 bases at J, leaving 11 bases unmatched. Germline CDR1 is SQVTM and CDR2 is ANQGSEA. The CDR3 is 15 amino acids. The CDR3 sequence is CSVGVPGLARYEQYF. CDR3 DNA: TGCAGCGTTGGTGTTCCGGGACTAGCCAGATACGAGCAGTACTTC.

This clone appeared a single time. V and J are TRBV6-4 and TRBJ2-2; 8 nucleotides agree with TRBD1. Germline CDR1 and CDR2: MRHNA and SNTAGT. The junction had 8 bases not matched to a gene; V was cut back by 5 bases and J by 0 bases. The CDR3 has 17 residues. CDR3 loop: CASSRAGTGANTGELFF. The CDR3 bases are TGTGCCAGCAGTCGAGCCGGGACAGGAGCGAACACCGGGGAGCTGTTTTTT.

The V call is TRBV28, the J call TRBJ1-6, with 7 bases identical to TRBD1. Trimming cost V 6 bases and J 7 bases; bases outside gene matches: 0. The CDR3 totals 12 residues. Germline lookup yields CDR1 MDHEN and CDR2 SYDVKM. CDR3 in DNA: TGTGCCAGCAGGACAGGGAATTCACCCCTCCACTTT. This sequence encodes CASRTGNSPLHF.

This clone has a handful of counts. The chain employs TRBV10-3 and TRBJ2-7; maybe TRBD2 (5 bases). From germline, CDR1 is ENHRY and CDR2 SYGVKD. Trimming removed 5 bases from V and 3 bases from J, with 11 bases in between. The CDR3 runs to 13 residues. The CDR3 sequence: CAISSGVSYEQYF. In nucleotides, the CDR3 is TGTGCCATCAGTAGCGGTGTTAGCTACGAGCAGTACTTC.

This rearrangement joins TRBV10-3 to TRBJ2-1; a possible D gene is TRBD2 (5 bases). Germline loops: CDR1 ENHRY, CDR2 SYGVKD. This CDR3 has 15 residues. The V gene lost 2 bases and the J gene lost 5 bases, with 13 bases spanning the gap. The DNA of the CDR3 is TGTGCCATCAGTGAGGGTGAGCGGAAGAACAATGAGCAGTTCTTC. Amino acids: CAISEGERKNNEQFF.

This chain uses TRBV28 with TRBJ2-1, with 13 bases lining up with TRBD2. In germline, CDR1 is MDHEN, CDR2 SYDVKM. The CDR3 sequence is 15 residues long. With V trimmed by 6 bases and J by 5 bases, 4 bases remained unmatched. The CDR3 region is CASSVGTSGNNEQFF. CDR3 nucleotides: TGTGCCAGCAGCGTCGGGACTAGCGGGAACAATGAGCAGTTCTTC.

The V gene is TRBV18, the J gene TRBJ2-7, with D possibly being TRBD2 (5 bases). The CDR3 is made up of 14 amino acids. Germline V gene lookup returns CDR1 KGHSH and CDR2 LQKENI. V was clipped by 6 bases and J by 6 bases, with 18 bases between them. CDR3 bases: TGTGCCAGCTCGCGTGGCCGGCAGGAGGTCGAGCAGTACTTC. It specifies CASSRGRQEVEQYF.

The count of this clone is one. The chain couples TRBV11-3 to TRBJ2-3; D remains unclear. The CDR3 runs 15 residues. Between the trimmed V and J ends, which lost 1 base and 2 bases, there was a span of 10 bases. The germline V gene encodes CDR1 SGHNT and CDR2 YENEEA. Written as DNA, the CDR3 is TGTGCCAGCAGCTTAGGAACAGAGTTCACAGATACGCAGTATTTT. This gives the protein CASSLGTEFTDTQYF.

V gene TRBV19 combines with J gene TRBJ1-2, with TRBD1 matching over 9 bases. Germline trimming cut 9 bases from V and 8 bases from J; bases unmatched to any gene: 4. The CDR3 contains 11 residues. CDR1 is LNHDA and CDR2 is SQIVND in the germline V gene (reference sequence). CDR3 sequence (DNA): TGTGCCAGACAGGGGGCGCGAGGCTACACCTTC. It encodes CARQGARGYTF.

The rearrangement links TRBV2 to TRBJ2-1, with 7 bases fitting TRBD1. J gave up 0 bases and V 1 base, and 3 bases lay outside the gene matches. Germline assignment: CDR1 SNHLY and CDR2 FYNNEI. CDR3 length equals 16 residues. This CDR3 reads CASSEGAGGSYNEQFF. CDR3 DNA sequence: TGTGCCAGCAGTGAAGGGGCAGGGGGCTCCTACAATGAGCAGTTCTTC.

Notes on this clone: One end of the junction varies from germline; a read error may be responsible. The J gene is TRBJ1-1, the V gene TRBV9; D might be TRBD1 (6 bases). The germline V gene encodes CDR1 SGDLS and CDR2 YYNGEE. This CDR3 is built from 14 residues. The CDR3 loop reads CASSVAGRDTETFF. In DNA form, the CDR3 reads TGTGCCAGCAGCGTAGCTGGACGGGACACTGAAACTTTCTTT.

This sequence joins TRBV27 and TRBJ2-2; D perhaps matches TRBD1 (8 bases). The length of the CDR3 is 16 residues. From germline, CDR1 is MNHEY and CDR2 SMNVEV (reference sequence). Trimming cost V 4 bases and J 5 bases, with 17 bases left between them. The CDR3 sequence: CASSSTGRTGTGELFF. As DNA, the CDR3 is TGTGCCAGCAGTTCAACCGGGAGGACAGGGACCGGGGAGCTGTTTTTT.

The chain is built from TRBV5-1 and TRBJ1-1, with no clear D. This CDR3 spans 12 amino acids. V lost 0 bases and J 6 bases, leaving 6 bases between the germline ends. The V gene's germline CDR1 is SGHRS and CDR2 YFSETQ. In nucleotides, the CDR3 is TGCGCCAGCAGCTTGGTTCCGTCTGAAGCTTTCTTT. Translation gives CASSLVPSEAFF.

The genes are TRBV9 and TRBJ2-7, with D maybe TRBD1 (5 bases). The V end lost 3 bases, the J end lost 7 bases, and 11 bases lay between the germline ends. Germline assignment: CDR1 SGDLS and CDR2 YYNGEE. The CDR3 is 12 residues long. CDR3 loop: CASSAREAEQYF. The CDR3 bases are TGTGCCAGCAGCGCCAGGGAAGCAGAGCAGTACTTC.

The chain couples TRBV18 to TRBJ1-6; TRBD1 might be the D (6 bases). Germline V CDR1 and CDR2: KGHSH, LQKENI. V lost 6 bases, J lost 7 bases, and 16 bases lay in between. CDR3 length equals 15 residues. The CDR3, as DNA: TGTGCCAGCTCGTCTCCGGGACATCAAAATTCACCCCTCCACTTT. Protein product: CASSSPGHQNSPLHF.

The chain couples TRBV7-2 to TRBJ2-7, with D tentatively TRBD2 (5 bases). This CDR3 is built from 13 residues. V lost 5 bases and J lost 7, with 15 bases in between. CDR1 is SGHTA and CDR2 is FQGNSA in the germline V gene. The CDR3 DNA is TGTGCCAGCAGCGGAGGAGGACTTAATGAGCAGTACTTC. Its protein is CASSGGGLNEQYF.

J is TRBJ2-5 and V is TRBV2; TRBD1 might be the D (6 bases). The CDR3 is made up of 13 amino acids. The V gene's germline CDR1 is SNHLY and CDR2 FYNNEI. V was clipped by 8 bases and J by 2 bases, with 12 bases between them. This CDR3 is CASHRGFQETQYF. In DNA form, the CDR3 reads TGTGCCAGCCATAGGGGGTTTCAAGAGACCCAGTACTTC. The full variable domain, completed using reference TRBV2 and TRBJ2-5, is EPEVTQTPSHQVTQMGQEVILRCVPISNHLYFYWYRQILGQKVEFLVSFYNNEISEKSEIFDDQFSVERPDGSNFTLKIRSTKLEDSAMYFCASHRGFQETQYFGPGTRLLVL.

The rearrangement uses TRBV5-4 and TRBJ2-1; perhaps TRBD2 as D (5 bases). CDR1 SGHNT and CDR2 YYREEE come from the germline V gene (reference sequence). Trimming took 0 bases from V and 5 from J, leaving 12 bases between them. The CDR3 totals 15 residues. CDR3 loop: CASSLGAGQNNEQFF. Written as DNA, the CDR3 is TGTGCCAGCAGCTTGGGGGCGGGCCAGAACAATGAGCAGTTCTTC. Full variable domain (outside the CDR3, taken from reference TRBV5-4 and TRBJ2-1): ETGVTQSPTHLIKTRGQQVTLRCSSQSGHNTVSWYQQALGQGPQFIFQYYREEENGRGNFPPRFSGLQFPNYSSELNVNALELDDSALYLCASSLGAGQNNEQFFGPGTRLTVL.

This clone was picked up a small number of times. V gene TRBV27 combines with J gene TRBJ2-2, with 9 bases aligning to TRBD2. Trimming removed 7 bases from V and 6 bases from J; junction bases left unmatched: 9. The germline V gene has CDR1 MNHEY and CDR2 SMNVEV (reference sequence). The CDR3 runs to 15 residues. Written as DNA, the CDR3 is TGTGCCAGCAATAGCGGGAGAAACGGACCCGGGGAGCTGTTTTTT. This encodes CASNSGRNGPGELFF.

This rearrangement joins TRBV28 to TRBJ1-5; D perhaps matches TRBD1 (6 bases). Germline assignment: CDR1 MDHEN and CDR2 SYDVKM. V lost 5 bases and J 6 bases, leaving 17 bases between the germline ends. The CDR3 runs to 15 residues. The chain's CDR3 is CASSPLGGGFQPQHF. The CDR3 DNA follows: TGTGCCAGCAGTCCGCTTGGGGGGGGCTTTCAGCCCCAGCATTTT.

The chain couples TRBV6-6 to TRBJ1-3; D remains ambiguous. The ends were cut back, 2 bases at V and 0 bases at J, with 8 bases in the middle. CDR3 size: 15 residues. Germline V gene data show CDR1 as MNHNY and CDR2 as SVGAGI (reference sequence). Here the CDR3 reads CASSYVGRSGNTIYF. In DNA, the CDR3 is TGTGCCAGCAGTTACGTTGGGCGCTCTGGAAACACCATATATTTT.

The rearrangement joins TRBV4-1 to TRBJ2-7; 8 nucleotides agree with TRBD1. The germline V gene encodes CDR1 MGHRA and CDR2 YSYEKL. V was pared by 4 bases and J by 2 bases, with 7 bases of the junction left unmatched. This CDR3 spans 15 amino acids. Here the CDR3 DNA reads TGCGCCAGCAGCCTAACCGGGACAGGAGCCTACGAGCAGTACTTC. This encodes CASSLTGTGAYEQYF.